Presented here are 2 T cell receptor beta chains from one specimen sequenced in a study of blood T cell repertoires in COVID-19. Assay used: immunoSEQ multiplex PCR; TCRdb lists only in-frame clones, some missing. The table records under 300,000 clones, approximately 86% of them present only once. The sequencing input was peripheral blood. These receptors came from a man younger than 30 with active or convalescent COVID-19.

This chain joins TRBV6-5 and TRBJ1-6; tentatively, D is TRBD1 (6 bases). Trimming took 5 bases from V and 9 from J, leaving 17 bases between them. The CDR3 contains 15 residues. Germline lookup yields CDR1 MNHEY and CDR2 SVGAGI. The CDR3, as DNA: TGTGCCAGCAGTCCCTCCAGGGGCGAAATTTCACCCCTCCACTTT. This translates into CASSPSRGEISPLHF.

This chain connects TRBV4-3 to TRBJ2-1; D perhaps matches TRBD1 (5 bases). This CDR3 spans 16 amino acids. Per germline, CDR1 LGHNA and CDR2 YSLEER. V lost 0 bases, J lost 2 bases, and 11 bases lay in between. Written as DNA, the CDR3 is TGCGCCAGCAGCCAAGAAAGGGGTCCACCCTACAATGAGCAGTTCTTC. Translating it yields CASSQERGPPYNEQFF.